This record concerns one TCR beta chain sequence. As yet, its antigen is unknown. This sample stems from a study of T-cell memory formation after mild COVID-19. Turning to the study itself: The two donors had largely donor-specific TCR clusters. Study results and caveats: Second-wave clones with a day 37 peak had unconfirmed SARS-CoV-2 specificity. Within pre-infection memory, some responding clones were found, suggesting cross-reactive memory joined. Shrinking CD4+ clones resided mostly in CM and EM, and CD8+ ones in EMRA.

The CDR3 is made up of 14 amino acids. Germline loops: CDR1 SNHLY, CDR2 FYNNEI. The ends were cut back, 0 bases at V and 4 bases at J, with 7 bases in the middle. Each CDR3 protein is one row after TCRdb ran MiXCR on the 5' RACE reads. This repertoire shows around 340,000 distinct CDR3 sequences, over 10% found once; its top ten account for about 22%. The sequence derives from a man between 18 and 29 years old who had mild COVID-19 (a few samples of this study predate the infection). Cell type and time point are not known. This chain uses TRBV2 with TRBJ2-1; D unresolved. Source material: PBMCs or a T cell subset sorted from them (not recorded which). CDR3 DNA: TGTGCCAGCAGTGAAGCGCTCCCTTACAATGAGCAGTTCTTC. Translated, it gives CASSEALPYNEQFF.